These 20 T cell receptor beta chains were all obtained from the same sample, sequenced in a study of neoadjuvant nivolumab and ipilimumab in lung cancer (TCRdb year 2020). This sample's time point label indicates: at surgical resection after neoadjuvant nivolumab +/- ipilimumab. Library method: the immunoSEQ multiplex PCR assay. TCRdb stores this immuneACCESS table with in-frame sequences only. Part of the clones is absent; in the studies checked, under half of the shortfall reflects unresolved V genes, and no reason is known for the rest. The sample table shows around 13,000 clones, and 65% to 75% are seen once. The ten largest clonotypes hold approximately 25% of the sample. Sequencing used peripheral blood, obtained after neoadjuvant nivolumab, alone or with ipilimumab, at or shortly before surgery. The receptors derive from an adult with non-small cell lung cancer.

CDR3 nucleotides: TGCGCCAGCAGCTCCTCGGAGGGGACAGATACGCAGTATTTT. It is translated as CASSSSEGTDTQYF. The genes are TRBV5-1 and TRBJ2-3, with TRBD2 as a possible D gene (6 bases). The germline CDR1 and CDR2 sequences are SGHRS and YFSETQ. The CDR3 length is 14 residues. Trimming stripped 3 bases from V and 3 bases from J, with 11 bases between.

The chain is built from TRBV5-4 and TRBJ2-2, with no clear D. Germline CDR1 SGHNT, CDR2 YYREEE (reference sequence). CDR3 length: 16 residues. The V and J ends lost 0 bases and 0 bases respectively, with 9 bases between them. The CDR3 region has the DNA TGTGCCAGCAGCTTGGACGGCCCCGCGAACACCGGGGAGCTGTTTTTT. Its translation: CASSLDGPANTGELFF.

The table lists this clone with a few counts. The chain employs TRBV5-1 and TRBJ2-1; D uncertain. CDR3 length equals 12 residues. Germline V lookup: CDR1 SGHRS, CDR2 YFSETQ. Between the trimmed V and J ends, which lost 7 bases and 1 base, there was a span of 6 bases. The chain's CDR3 is CASSTSYNEQFF. The DNA for the CDR3 is TGCGCCAGCTCCACGTCCTACAATGAGCAGTTCTTC.

J is TRBJ2-3 and V is TRBV30, with D possibly matching TRBD2 (6 bases). The germline CDR1 and CDR2 sequences are GTSNPN and SVGIG (reference sequence). The ends were cut back, 2 bases at V and 4 bases at J, with 10 bases in the middle. The CDR3 covers 13 residues. The CDR3: CAWSQGTSDTQYF. The DNA of the CDR3 is TGTGCCTGGAGTCAAGGGACTTCAGATACGCAGTATTTT.

V and J are TRBV11-1 and TRBJ1-2; 7 bases agree with TRBD1. With 4 bases clipped from V and 4 bases from J, the junction kept 9 bases outside the gene matches. The CDR3 loop spans 15 amino acids. The germline V gene encodes CDR1 SGHAT and CDR2 FQDESV (reference sequence). As DNA, the CDR3 is TGTGCCAGCAGCTCCAGGAGGGGGCAAAGCTATGGCTACACCTTC. Amino acids: CASSSRRGQSYGYTF.

This rearrangement joins TRBV6-5 to TRBJ1-2; 9 bases align to TRBD1. The CDR3 consists of 15 residues. The V gene's germline CDR1 is MNHEY and CDR2 SVGAGI. The V gene end was trimmed by 6 bases and the J gene end by 3 bases; junction bases not matched to a gene: 8. The CDR3 region has the DNA TGTGCCAGCAGATCCGGGACAGGGTTCGACTATGGCTACACCTTC. Translated: CASRSGTGFDYGYTF.

This clone was observed a handful of times. The V call is TRBV6-6, the J call TRBJ1-1, with D hard to call. The CDR3 length is 14 residues. V was trimmed by 4 bases and J by 1 base, leaving 10 bases between them. Germline assignment: CDR1 MNHNY and CDR2 SVGAGI (reference sequence). CDR3 sequence reads: CASSLLRQNTEAFF. CDR3 in DNA: TGTGCCAGCAGTTTACTCCGGCAGAACACTGAAGCTTTCTTT.

The V and J genes are TRBV7-9 and TRBJ2-7; D might be TRBD1 or TRBD2, each matching 5 bases. CDR3 length: 16 amino acids. Trimming removed 1 base at V and 0 bases at J, with 13 bases between. The germline V gene has CDR1 SEHNR and CDR2 FQNEAQ (reference sequence). This CDR3 is CASSLDTGLLSYEQYF. Here the CDR3 DNA reads TGTGCCAGCAGCTTAGATACAGGACTCCTCTCCTACGAGCAGTACTTC.

This clone was observed a few times. CDR3 nucleotides: TGCGCCAGCAGCCTAGGGAGGAGGCCACCCCGCACAGATACGCAGTATTTT. This codes for CASSLGRRPPRTDTQYF. This chain uses TRBV5-1 with TRBJ2-3, with a tentative D call TRBD2 (6 bases). This CDR3 contains 17 residues. The V and J ends lost 4 bases and 1 base respectively, with 19 bases between them. Germline assignment: CDR1 SGHRS and CDR2 YFSETQ.

The chain links TRBV25-1 to TRBJ2-3; D unresolved. V shed 8 bases and J shed 6 bases, with 21 bases lying between them. Per the germline V gene, CDR1 is MGHDK and CDR2 is SYGVNS. The CDR3 runs to 15 residues. This chain's CDR3 is CASAKSRLTLDTQYF. As DNA, the CDR3 is TGTGCCAGCGCGAAAAGTCGCTTAACATTGGATACGCAGTATTTT.

The V and J genes are TRBV18 and TRBJ1-2; D remains ambiguous. The V and J ends lost 0 bases and 4 bases respectively, with 9 bases between them. The CDR3 loop spans 14 amino acids. Per germline, CDR1 KGHSH and CDR2 LQKENI. The CDR3 DNA sequence: TGTGCCAGCTCACCACCGACGGAGAGCTATGGCTACACCTTC. Translating it yields CASSPPTESYGYTF.

The rearrangement uses TRBV7-2 and TRBJ1-4, with D possibly matching TRBD1 (6 bases). The V gene lost 4 bases and the J gene lost 8 bases, with 17 bases spanning the gap. Germline V gene data show CDR1 as SGHTA and CDR2 as FQGNSA. This CDR3 is 15 amino acids long. This CDR3 is CASSSLTGIGEKLFF. In DNA form, the CDR3 reads TGTGCCAGCAGCTCTCTCACAGGGATCGGGGAAAAACTGTTTTTT.

Concerning this clone itself: The sample contains more than one DNA sequence encoding this CDR3. The chain has TRBV30 and TRBJ1-2; TRBD1 agrees at 8 bases. Per germline, CDR1 GTSNPN and CDR2 SVGIG (reference sequence). There are 13 residues in the CDR3. J was trimmed by 3 bases and V by 2 bases; bases with no gene match: 2. The CDR3 DNA sequence: TGTGCCTGGAGTACGGGACAGGACTATGGCTACACCTTC. Protein product: CAWSTGQDYGYTF.

The chain has TRBV19 and TRBJ1-1, with D uncertain. Germline V gives CDR1 LNHDA, CDR2 SQIVND (reference sequence). This CDR3 has 14 amino acids. V was pared by 7 bases and J by 4 bases, with 16 bases between. As DNA, the CDR3 is TGTGCCAGTACCTCGGACGCCGCGGGCACTGAAGCTTTCTTT. Its protein is CASTSDAAGTEAFF.

In this sample, this clone is medium-sized. The rearrangement joins TRBV5-6 to TRBJ1-2; TRBD1 is a possible D gene (6 bases). V lost 4 bases and J 8 bases, leaving 12 bases between the germline ends. CDR3 length equals 12 residues. Germline V gene lookup returns CDR1 SGHDT and CDR2 YYEEEE. This chain's CDR3 is CASSAIRGGYTF. The CDR3 bases are TGTGCCAGCAGCGCGATCAGGGGAGGCTACACCTTC.

The rearrangement uses TRBV11-3 and TRBJ2-7; TRBD1 matches at 11 bases. This CDR3 region has 13 residues. J gave up 7 bases and V 10 bases, and 9 bases lay outside the gene matches. Germline V gene sequence: CDR1 SGHNT, CDR2 YENEEA. Here the CDR3 DNA reads TGTGCCACCCGGACAGGGGGCCTAGGGGAGCAGTACTTC. Protein sequence: CATRTGGLGEQYF.

The V gene is TRBV6-5, the J gene TRBJ2-3; a possible D gene is TRBD2 (6 bases). Germline V CDR1 and CDR2: MNHEY, SVGAGI. This CDR3 is 14 amino acids long. Deletions cut 0 bases from V and 3 bases from J, with 7 bases between. DNA for the CDR3: TGTGCCAGCAGTTACTCGCGGGAAACAGATACGCAGTATTTT. Translating it yields CASSYSRETDTQYF.

V and J are TRBV5-1 and TRBJ2-5; D might be TRBD1 (5 bases). The CDR3 extends over 14 amino acids. Trimming left V 0 bases short and J 2 bases short, with 8 bases between. Per germline, CDR1 SGHRS and CDR2 YFSETQ. The CDR3 DNA reads TGCGCCAGCAGCTTGGGGGGCCTACAAGAGACCCAGTACTTC. It specifies CASSLGGLQETQYF.

The CDR3 sequence: CASSGGLAGELDEQFF. As DNA, the CDR3 is TGCGCCAGCAGTGGGGGACTAGCGGGAGAGTTGGATGAGCAGTTCTTC. The gene calls are TRBV10-2 and TRBJ2-1; 14 bases agree with TRBD2. V dropped 4 bases and J dropped 8; count of bases not matched to a gene: 7. Germline V gene data show CDR1 as WSHSY and CDR2 as SAAADI. This CDR3 contains 16 residues.

This clone showed up just a few times. The V call is TRBV18, the J call TRBJ1-5; weak D call: TRBD1 (5 bases). V gave up 4 bases and J gave up 5 bases, with 9 bases separating them. This CDR3 has 13 residues. Per germline, CDR1 KGHSH and CDR2 LQKENI. As DNA, the CDR3 is TGTGCCAGCTCACGGGACGAGGATCAGCCCCAGCATTTT. It translates to CASSRDEDQPQHF.